This TCR beta chain stems from a study of blood T cells in healthy people across ages. Study in general: Through template switching, about one barcoded beta molecule was captured per two T cells, as measured in model experiments. Broader study findings: Older age went with lower TCR beta diversity per million T cells, in a roughly linear way.

Donors ranged from roughly 6 to 90 years old and were healthy Caucasians in Russia. Alongside a J-beta primer mix, a sample-barcoded 5' primer served in a second PCR lasting roughly 6 to 12 cycles. TCRdb re-analysed the 5' RACE reads in MiXCR, keeping a single row per CDR3 protein. The sample has 1.5 million to 2 million distinct CDR3 sequences, approximately 39% seen once. In regard to this clonotype: Its antigen is unknown.

The CDR3 length is 16 residues. The J segment lost 12 bases and the V segment lost 4 bases, leaving 14 bases of the junction unmatched. Germline CDR1 is SGHRS and CDR2 is YFSETQ. V usage is TRBV5-1 and J usage is TRBJ2-1; TRBD2 agrees at 12 bases. The specimen sequenced was blood. The receptor comes from a human donor in good health. Here the CDR3 reads CASSQGTSGSGDGQFF. The CDR3 DNA follows: TGCGCCAGCAGCCAGGGGACTAGCGGGTCCGGGGATGGGCAGTTCTTC.